The TCR beta chain described here comes from a study of T-cell memory formation after mild COVID-19. Study-level results: Clones shrinking from day 15 to 85 showed even CD4/CD8 mixes; later expanders tilted CD4+. Several responding clones turned up in pre-infection memory, indicating that cross-reactive memory may have taken part. Mostly located in CM and EM were contracting CD4+ clones, with contracting CD8+ clones located in EMRA.

The CDR3 length is 16 residues. J lost 8 bases, V lost 0 bases, and 8 bases had no gene match. In germline, CDR1 is SGDLS, CDR2 YYNGEE. TCRdb re-called the 5' RACE reads through MiXCR, storing one row per CDR3 protein. The table records 150,000 to 200,000 distinct CDR3 sequences, about 15% of them present only once. In the case of this clonotype: Its antigen is still unknown.

Material: PBMCs or a T cell subset sorted from them (not recorded which). This receptor was obtained from an adult woman who had mild COVID-19 (a few samples of this study predate the infection). Cell type and time point are not known. The chain uses TRBV9 and TRBJ2-1, with 10 positions matching TRBD2. In DNA, the CDR3 is TGTGCCAGCAGCGTAGCTAGCGGGAGAGGATTGGATGAGCAGTTCTTC. Amino acids: CASSVASGRGLDEQFF.